These T cell receptor beta chains were read from a single sample in a study of early T cells in non-severe SARS-CoV-2 infection. TCRdb recomputed calls from the 5' RACE reads with MiXCR, one row per CDR3 protein. The table lists more than 25,000 distinct CDR3 sequences, 4.6% of them singletons. The specimen was whole blood, collected at baseline. The receptors shown here come from an adult who was a healthcare worker with PCR-confirmed SARS-CoV-2 infection or an uninfected control (not recorded which). The CDR3 runs from the conserved cysteine through the conserved F or W. The D gene is left open where the match is weak. Only some rows state a clone size, as once, few, many or a class for expanded clones.

D	V	size	J	length	CDR3	DNA
-	TRBV7-9	few	TRBJ2-7	15	CASSYLGGDSYEQYF	TGTGCCAGCAGCTACCTCGGGGGCGACTCCTACGAGCAGTACTTC
-	TRBV18	few	TRBJ2-1	17	CASSPPVRGVTYNEQFF	TGTGCCAGCTCACCACCGGTGAGGGGGGTTACCTACAATGAGCAGTTCTTC
TRBD1	TRBV5-1	many	TRBJ2-1	16	CASRLRGQGGYNEQFF	TGCGCCAGCCGGCTGAGGGGACAGGGAGGATACAATGAGCAGTTCTTC
TRBD1	TRBV27	many	TRBJ2-3	17	CASSAQVRGTGEGTQYF	TGTGCCAGCAGTGCCCAAGTTCGAGGGACAGGGGAGGGTACGCAGTATTTT
TRBD2	TRBV5-1	many	TRBJ2-7	15	CASSTTSGGAYEQYF	TGCGCCAGCAGCACCACTAGCGGGGGGGCCTACGAGCAGTACTTC
-	TRBV19	few	TRBJ2-1	14	CASTAGPPYNEQFF	TGTGCCAGTACGGCGGGACCACCCTACAATGAGCAGTTCTTC
-	TRBV7-2	-	TRBJ2-1	15	CASSRGGQGYNEQFF	TGTGCCAGCAGCCGCGGGGGTCAGGGGTACAATGAGCAGTTCTTC
-	TRBV12-3/TRBV12-4	many	TRBJ2-7	12	CASSHTGREQYF	TGTGCCAGCAGCCATACAGGGCGCGAGCAGTACTTC
-	TRBV19	few	TRBJ2-5	13	CASTLGDQETQYF	TGTGCCAGTACCCTAGGAGATCAAGAGACCCAGTACTTC
-	TRBV7-2	few	TRBJ2-1	13	CASSSPRSDEQFF	TGTGCCAGCAGCTCCCCTCGGTCCGATGAGCAGTTCTTC
-	TRBV29-1	-	TRBJ2-7	13	CSVEPDGRDEQYF	TGCAGCGTTGAGCCAGACGGAAGGGACGAGCAGTACTTC
-	TRBV4-3	many	TRBJ1-4	15	CASSQSGPSREKLFF	TGCGCCAGCAGCCAATCGGGCCCGTCGCGTGAAAAACTGTTTTTT
-	TRBV5-1	many	TRBJ1-1	15	CASSFTGTPNTEAFF	TGCGCCAGCAGCTTTACCGGGACACCGAACACTGAAGCTTTCTTT